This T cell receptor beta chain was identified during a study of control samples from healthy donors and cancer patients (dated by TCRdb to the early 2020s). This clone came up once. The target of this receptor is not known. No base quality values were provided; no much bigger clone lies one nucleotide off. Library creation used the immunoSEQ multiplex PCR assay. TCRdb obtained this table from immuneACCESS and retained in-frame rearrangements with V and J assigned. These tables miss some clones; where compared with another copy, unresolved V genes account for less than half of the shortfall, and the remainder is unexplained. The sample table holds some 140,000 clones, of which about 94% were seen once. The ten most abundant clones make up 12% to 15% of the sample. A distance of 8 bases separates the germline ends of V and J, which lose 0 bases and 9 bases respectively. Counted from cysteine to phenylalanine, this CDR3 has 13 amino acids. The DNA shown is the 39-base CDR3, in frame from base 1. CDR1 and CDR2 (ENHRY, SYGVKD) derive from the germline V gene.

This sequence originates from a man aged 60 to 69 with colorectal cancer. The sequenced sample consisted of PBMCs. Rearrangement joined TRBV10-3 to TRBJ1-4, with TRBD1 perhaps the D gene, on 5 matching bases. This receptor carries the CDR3 CAISESGVKKLFF. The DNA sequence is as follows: TGTGCCATCAGTGAGTCAGGGGTGAAAAAACTGTTTTTT.